The source of this TCR beta chain is a study of blood T cells in healthy people across ages. General observations from the study: Observed TCR beta diversity per million T cells went down as age went up. This fall followed a roughly linear course with age. Naive CD4+ cell counts and diversity both ran higher in long-lived than in aged donors.

This clonotype showed up just once. Antigen specificity is unknown. The junction and the germline gene differ at one end; a read error may be behind it. Germline CDR1 reads SQVTM; CDR2 reads ANQGSEA. The CDR3 covers 14 residues. A second about 7 to 12 cycle PCR used barcoded and J-beta primers. TCRdb fed the 5' RACE reads into MiXCR, producing one record per CDR3 protein. Of some 800,000 distinct CDR3 sequences listed, 20% to 25% are singletons. Every participating donor contributed about 10 milliliters of peripheral blood through a draw. These data were also reused for a study on T cells of mothers and their children. That work states: No persistent microchimeric T cell clones were detected.

The sequencing sample was made of blood. The chain combines TRBV29-1 with TRBJ1-2; tentative D call: TRBD1 (6 bases). The TCR comes from a boy younger than 18 in good health. CDR3 residues: CGVENRGARGGYTF. CDR3 coding DNA: TGCGGCGTTGAGAATCGGGGGGCAAGGGGTGGCTACACCTTC.